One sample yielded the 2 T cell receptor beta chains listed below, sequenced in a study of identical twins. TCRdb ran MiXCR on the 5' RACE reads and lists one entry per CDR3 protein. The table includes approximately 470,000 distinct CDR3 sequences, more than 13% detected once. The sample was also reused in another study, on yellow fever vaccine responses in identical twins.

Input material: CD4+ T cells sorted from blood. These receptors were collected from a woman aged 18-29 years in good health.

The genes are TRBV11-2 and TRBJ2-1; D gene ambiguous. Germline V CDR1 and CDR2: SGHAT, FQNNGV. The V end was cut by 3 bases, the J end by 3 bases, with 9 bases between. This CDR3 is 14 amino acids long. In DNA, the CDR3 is TGTGCCAGCAGCTTTAGTGAACGCTACAATGAGCAGTTCTTC. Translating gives CASSFSERYNEQFF.

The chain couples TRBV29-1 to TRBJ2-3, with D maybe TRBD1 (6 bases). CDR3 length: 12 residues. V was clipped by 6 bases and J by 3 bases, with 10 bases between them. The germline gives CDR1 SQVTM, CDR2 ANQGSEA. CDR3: CSVGHLTDTQYF. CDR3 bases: TGCAGCGTGGGACATTTAACAGATACGCAGTATTTT.